The 26 T cell receptor beta chains in this list originate from one sample, sequenced in a study of CD8 T cells in ankylosing spondylitis. A single record per CDR3 protein comes from TCRdb applying MiXCR to the 5' RACE reads. The sample contains 300,000 to 400,000 distinct CDR3 sequences, roughly 14% of which appear only once. The sample consisted of blood, either unsorted or a sorted T cell fraction (not recorded which). These receptors came from a male donor with ankylosing spondylitis or in good health (not recorded which).

This clonotype has more than one count but fewer than ten. The chain joins TRBV4-1 to TRBJ2-2; TRBD2 agrees at 11 bases. This CDR3 is 15 amino acids long. CDR1 is MGHRA, CDR2 YSYEKL, per germline. Unmatched junction bases numbered 1, after V lost 2 bases and J lost 5 bases. CDR3 residues: CASSQPSGGTGELFF. Written as DNA, the CDR3 is TGCGCCAGCAGCCAACCTAGCGGGGGGACCGGGGAGCTGTTTTTT.

This chain joins TRBV29-1 and TRBJ2-7; D is undetermined. V lost 4 bases and J lost 3, with 10 bases in between. This CDR3 comprises 12 residues. CDR1 is SQVTM and CDR2 is ANQGSEA in the germline V gene. CDR3 nucleotides: TGCAGCGTTGCTCATTTCAGCTACGAGCAGTACTTC. Residues: CSVAHFSYEQYF.

The rearrangement links TRBV19 to TRBJ1-5; no definite D call. CDR3 size: 12 residues. CDR1 is LNHDA, CDR2 SQIVND, per germline (reference sequence). The V end was cut by 7 bases, the J end by 6 bases, with 10 bases between. CDR3 loop: CASNMTVQPQHF. The CDR3 DNA follows: TGTGCCAGTAACATGACTGTTCAGCCCCAGCATTTT.

V is TRBV4-1 and J is TRBJ2-1; the D is unclear. This CDR3 spans 13 amino acids. V was shortened by 3 bases and J by 10 bases, with 13 bases between the two germline ends. CDR1 is MGHRA, CDR2 YSYEKL, per germline. DNA for the CDR3: TGCGCCAGCAGCCAGACGGGCAGCCCAGAGCAGTTCTTC. Protein: CASSQTGSPEQFF.

The V call is TRBV7-2, the J call TRBJ2-7; no clear D. In germline, CDR1 is SGHTA, CDR2 FQGNSA. Deletions cut 7 bases from V and 2 bases from J, with 12 bases between. This CDR3 is 13 amino acids long. CDR3 protein: CASKLGLTYEQYF. CDR3 nucleotides: TGTGCCAGCAAATTGGGGTTAACCTACGAGCAGTACTTC.

This clonotype was counted many times. The V and J genes are TRBV10-3 and TRBJ2-1; D is undetermined. This CDR3 has 12 residues. The germline gives CDR1 ENHRY, CDR2 SYGVKD. V was trimmed by 2 bases and J by 10 bases, leaving 9 bases between them. The CDR3 spells CAISETTQEQFF. DNA for the CDR3: TGTGCCATCAGTGAGACCACCCAAGAGCAGTTCTTC.

This clonotype occurred a few times. The rearrangement uses TRBV19 and TRBJ1-1; no reliable D call. Trimming pared 1 base from V and 3 bases from J, leaving 12 bases between. CDR1 and CDR2 from the germline V gene are LNHDA and SQIVND (reference sequence). The CDR3 spans 15 residues. The CDR3 region is CASSIGPGLDTEAFF. In DNA, the CDR3 is TGTGCCAGTAGTATAGGGCCGGGCCTGGACACTGAAGCTTTCTTT.

Only a few counts were recorded for this clonotype. The chain recombines TRBV6-1 with TRBJ2-7; TRBD2 matches 9 bases. V shed 5 bases and J 1 base; nucleotides not matched to a gene: 6. Germline lookup yields CDR1 MNHNS and CDR2 SASEGT. The CDR3 is 15 amino acids. CDR3 DNA sequence: TGTGCCAGCAGTCCCGTTAGCGGGGGATCCTACGAGCAGTACTTC. Encoded protein: CASSPVSGGSYEQYF.

This clonotype showed up just a few times. V gene TRBV2 combines with J gene TRBJ1-5; TRBD1 matches 10 bases. This CDR3 is built from 14 residues. From germline, CDR1 is SNHLY and CDR2 FYNNEI. V gave up 4 bases and J gave up 7 bases; unmatched junction bases: 4. CDR3 sequence: CASSVGDRGQPQHF. In DNA, the CDR3 is TGTGCCAGCAGTGTAGGGGACAGGGGCCAGCCCCAGCATTTT. The full variable domain, rest sourced from reference TRBV2 and TRBJ1-5, is EPEVTQTPSHQVTQMGQEVILRCVPISNHLYFYWYRQILGQKVEFLVSFYNNEISEKSEIFDDQFSVERPDGSNFTLKIRSTKLEDSAMYFCASSVGDRGQPQHFGDGTRLSIL.

The chain's CDR3 is CASSYVADPYNSPLHF. The CDR3 DNA follows: TGTGCCAGCAGTTACGTTGCAGATCCCTATAATTCACCCCTCCACTTT. This chain links TRBV6-5 with TRBJ1-6; D remains unclear. Germline V gene lookup returns CDR1 MNHEY and CDR2 SVGAGI. The length of the CDR3 is 16 residues. V was trimmed by 2 bases and J by 2 bases, leaving 10 bases between them.

The sample holds a few counts of this clonotype. The chain links TRBV29-1 to TRBJ2-5; 9 nucleotides agree with TRBD2. V was pared by 5 bases and J by 5 bases, with 9 bases of the junction left unmatched. This CDR3 spans 14 amino acids. The germline V gene has CDR1 SQVTM and CDR2 ANQGSEA. CDR3 DNA sequence: TGCAGCGTTTCTGGGCGGGAGGGCCTGGAGACCCAGTACTTC. This encodes CSVSGREGLETQYF.

The rearrangement uses TRBV3-1 and TRBJ2-5, with D possibly TRBD1 on 6 matching bases. CDR3 size: 14 residues. Germline V lookup: CDR1 LGHDT, CDR2 YNNKEL (reference sequence). V was shortened by 1 base and J by 5 bases, with 11 bases between the two germline ends. In DNA, the CDR3 is TGTGCCAGCAGCCAAGCTTCAGGGGCGGAGACCCAGTACTTC. This sequence encodes CASSQASGAETQYF.

This clonotype has more than one count but fewer than ten. The chain uses TRBV10-3 and TRBJ2-3; 8 nucleotides agree with TRBD2. The CDR3 runs 14 residues. J was trimmed by 0 bases and V by 8 bases; bases with no gene match: 4. From germline, CDR1 is ENHRY and CDR2 SYGVKD. The chain's CDR3 is CAILAGTSTDTQYF. The CDR3 DNA sequence: TGTGCCATCTTAGCGGGGACTAGCACAGATACGCAGTATTTT.

V is TRBV2 and J is TRBJ1-6; a weak D match, TRBD1 (5 bases). CDR3 length: 14 residues. The germline CDR1 and CDR2 sequences are SNHLY and FYNNEI. Trimming pared 5 bases from V and 7 bases from J, leaving 12 bases between. The CDR3 DNA follows: TGTGCCAGCAGTATCCAGGGATCCAATTCACCCCTCCACTTT. It specifies CASSIQGSNSPLHF.

The chain carries TRBV5-6 and TRBJ1-6; D possibly corresponds to TRBD1 (5 bases). The CDR3 length is 14 residues. Trimming took 2 bases from V and 8 from J, leaving 11 bases between them. The V gene's germline CDR1 is SGHDT and CDR2 YYEEEE. The chain's CDR3 is CASSLRTGDSPLHF. CDR3 in DNA: TGTGCCAGCAGCTTAAGGACGGGGGATTCACCCCTCCACTTT.

This clonotype has ten or more counts. The gene calls are TRBV20-1 and TRBJ1-2, with unresolved D. Trimming took off 0 bases at V and 3 bases at J, with 5 bases between the two ends. Germline V gene data show CDR1 as DFQATT and CDR2 as SNEGSKA (reference sequence). The length of the CDR3 is 12 residues. The CDR3 sequence is CSARDDHYGYTF. In DNA form, the CDR3 reads TGCAGTGCTAGAGATGATCACTATGGCTACACCTTC.

This clonotype has only a few counts. The chain recombines TRBV5-1 with TRBJ1-5, with TRBD1 as a possible D gene (6 bases). Trimming took off 4 bases at V and 4 bases at J, with 12 bases between the two ends. CDR3 length: 14 amino acids. In germline, CDR1 is SGHRS, CDR2 YFSETQ. The CDR3 region is CASSDGTQNQPQHF. The CDR3, as DNA: TGCGCCAGCAGCGACGGGACACAAAATCAGCCCCAGCATTTT.

A few counts support this clonotype. The chain is built from TRBV20-1 and TRBJ2-7, with 9 bases identical to TRBD1. Per the germline V gene, CDR1 is DFQATT and CDR2 is SNEGSKA (reference sequence). CDR3 length equals 13 residues. J was trimmed by 6 bases and V by 5 bases; bases with no gene match: 8. CDR3 sequence (DNA): TGCAGTGCTCCGGGACAGGGTCGCCCCGAGCAGTACTTC. This gives the protein CSAPGQGRPEQYF.

There are a few counts of this clonotype. The V call is TRBV7-2, the J call TRBJ1-4, with no clear D. CDR3 length: 13 amino acids. The germline gives CDR1 SGHTA, CDR2 FQGNSA. Trimming removed 4 bases from V and 7 bases from J, with 10 bases in between. The chain's CDR3 is CASSSEQREKLFF. CDR3 coding DNA: TGTGCCAGCAGCTCCGAACAGCGTGAAAAACTGTTTTTT. The variable domain in full, with the rest retrieved from reference TRBV7-2 and TRBJ1-4, is GAGVSQSPSNKVTEKGKDVELRCDPISGHTALYWYRQSLGQGLEFLIYFQGNSAPDKSGLPSDRFSAERTGGSVSTLTIQRTQQEDSAVYLCASSSEQREKLFFGSGTQLSVL.

This chain uses TRBV4-1 with TRBJ2-1; TRBD2 is a possible D gene (5 bases). CDR1 and CDR2 from the germline V gene are MGHRA and YSYEKL. The length of the CDR3 is 15 residues. The V and J ends lost 1 base and 0 bases respectively, with 7 bases between them. CDR3 in amino acids: CASSQGAGSYNEQFF. In DNA form, the CDR3 reads TGCGCCAGCAGCCAAGGGGCGGGCTCCTACAATGAGCAGTTCTTC.

Many counts were recorded for this clonotype. This chain joins TRBV20-1 and TRBJ2-2; TRBD2 aligns across 11 bases. Trimming at V came to 4 bases and at J to 0 bases, leaving 4 bases not matched to a gene. From germline, CDR1 is DFQATT and CDR2 SNEGSKA (reference sequence). CDR3 length equals 16 residues. The CDR3 spells CSATRSGGANTGELFF. CDR3 sequence (DNA): TGCAGTGCTACGCGTAGCGGGGGGGCGAACACCGGGGAGCTGTTTTTT.

There are a few counts of this clonotype. V is TRBV18 and J is TRBJ1-1; D remains ambiguous. Trimming shortened V by 6 bases and J by 7 bases, and 18 bases separated the two germline ends. The germline CDR1 and CDR2 sequences are KGHSH and LQKENI. The CDR3 is made up of 14 amino acids. CDR3 nucleotide sequence: TGTGCCAGCTCCCCGTCCCTAACGAACGGTGAAGCTTTCTTT. It yields the protein CASSPSLTNGEAFF.

This clonotype was observed a few times. This chain joins TRBV10-1 and TRBJ2-1; 8 bases agree with TRBD2. The CDR3 loop spans 17 amino acids. V dropped 0 bases and J dropped 10; count of bases not matched to a gene: 14. Per germline, CDR1 WNHNN and CDR2 SYGVQD (reference sequence). This chain's CDR3 is CASSESSGTRGIAEQFF. The CDR3 DNA reads as TGCGCCAGCAGTGAGTCGAGTGGGACTAGAGGGATAGCCGAGCAGTTCTTC.

This clonotype showed up just a few times. The chain links TRBV3-1 to TRBJ2-3; D is possibly TRBD1 or TRBD2 (5 bases each). Trimming removed 1 base at V and 1 base at J, with 12 bases between. From germline, CDR1 is LGHDT and CDR2 YNNKEL (reference sequence). The CDR3 loop spans 16 amino acids. The CDR3 DNA reads as TGTGCCAGCAGCCAAGCCCAAGGGACGGGCACAGATACGCAGTATTTT. Its translation: CASSQAQGTGTDTQYF.

V is TRBV2 and J is TRBJ2-5, with D tentatively TRBD2 (6 bases). Trimming removed 6 bases from V and 4 bases from J, with 18 bases in between. The CDR3 length is 15 residues. The germline V gene has CDR1 SNHLY and CDR2 FYNNEI. In DNA, the CDR3 is TGTGCCAGCAGGCCCACCGGAGTAGCGGTAGAGACCCAGTACTTC. Protein product: CASRPTGVAVETQYF.

This clonotype was found a few times. The junction and the germline gene differ at one end; a read error may be behind it. The genes are TRBV5-6 and TRBJ2-3, with D perhaps TRBD1 or TRBD2 (6 bases each). From germline, CDR1 is SGHDT and CDR2 YYEEEE. This CDR3 has 13 residues. CDR3 nucleotide sequence: TGTGCCAGCAGCCTGGGGGGCACACATACGCAGTATTTT. Translating it yields CASSLGGTHTQYF.